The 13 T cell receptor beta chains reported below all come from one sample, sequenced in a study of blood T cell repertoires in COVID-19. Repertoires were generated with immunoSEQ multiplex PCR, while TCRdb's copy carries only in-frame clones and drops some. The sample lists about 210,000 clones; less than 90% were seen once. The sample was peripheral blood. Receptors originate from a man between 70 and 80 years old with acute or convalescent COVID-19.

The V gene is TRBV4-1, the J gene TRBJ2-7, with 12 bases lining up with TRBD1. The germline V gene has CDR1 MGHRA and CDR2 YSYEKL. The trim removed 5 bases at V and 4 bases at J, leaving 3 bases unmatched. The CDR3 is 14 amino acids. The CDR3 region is CASSLGQGAYEQYF. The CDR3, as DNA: TGCGCCAGCAGCTTGGGACAGGGGGCATACGAGCAGTACTTC.

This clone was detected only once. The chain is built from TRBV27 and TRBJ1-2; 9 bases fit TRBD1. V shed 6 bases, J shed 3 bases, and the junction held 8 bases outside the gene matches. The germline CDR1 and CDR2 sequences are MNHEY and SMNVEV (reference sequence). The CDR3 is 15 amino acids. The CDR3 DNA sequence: TGTGCCAGCAGCCTGGGACAGGGAGGGTACTATGGCTACACCTTC. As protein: CASSLGQGGYYGYTF.

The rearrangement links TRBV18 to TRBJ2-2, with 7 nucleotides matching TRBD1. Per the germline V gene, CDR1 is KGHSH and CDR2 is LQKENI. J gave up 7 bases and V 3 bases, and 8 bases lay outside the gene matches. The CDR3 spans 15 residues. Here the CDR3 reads CASSPSRQGIGELFF. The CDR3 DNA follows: TGTGCCAGCTCACCTTCGCGACAGGGAATCGGGGAGCTGTTTTTT.

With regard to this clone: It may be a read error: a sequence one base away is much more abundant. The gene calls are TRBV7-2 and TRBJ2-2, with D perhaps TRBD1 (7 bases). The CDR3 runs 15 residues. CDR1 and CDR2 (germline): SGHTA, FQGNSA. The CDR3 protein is CVSSLAPRGAGELFF. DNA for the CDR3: TGTGTCAGCAGCTTAGCCCCCAGGGGGGCCGGGGAGCTGTTTTTT.

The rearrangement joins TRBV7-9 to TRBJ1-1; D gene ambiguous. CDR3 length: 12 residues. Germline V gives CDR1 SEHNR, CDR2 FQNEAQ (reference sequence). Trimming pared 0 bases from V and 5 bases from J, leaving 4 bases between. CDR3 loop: CASSLAPTEAFF. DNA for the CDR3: TGTGCCAGCAGCTTAGCCCCTACTGAAGCTTTCTTT.

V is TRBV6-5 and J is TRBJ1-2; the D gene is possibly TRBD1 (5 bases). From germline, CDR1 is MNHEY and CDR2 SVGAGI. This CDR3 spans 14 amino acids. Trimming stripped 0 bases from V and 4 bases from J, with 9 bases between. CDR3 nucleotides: TGTGCCAGCAGTTACTCGAGGAGGGGCTATGGCTACACCTTC. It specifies CASSYSRRGYGYTF.

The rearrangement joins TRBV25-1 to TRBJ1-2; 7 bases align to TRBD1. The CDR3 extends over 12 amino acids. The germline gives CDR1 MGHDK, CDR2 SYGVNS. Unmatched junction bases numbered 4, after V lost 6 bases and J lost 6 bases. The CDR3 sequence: CASRRQGHGYTF. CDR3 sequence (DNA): TGTGCCAGCAGGAGACAGGGACATGGCTACACCTTC.

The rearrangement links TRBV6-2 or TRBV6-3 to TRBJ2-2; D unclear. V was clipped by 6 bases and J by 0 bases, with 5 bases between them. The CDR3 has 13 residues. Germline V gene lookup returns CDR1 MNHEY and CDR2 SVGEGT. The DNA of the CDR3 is TGTGCCAGCAGCCGCGCGAACACCGGGGAGCTGTTTTTT. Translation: CASSRANTGELFF.

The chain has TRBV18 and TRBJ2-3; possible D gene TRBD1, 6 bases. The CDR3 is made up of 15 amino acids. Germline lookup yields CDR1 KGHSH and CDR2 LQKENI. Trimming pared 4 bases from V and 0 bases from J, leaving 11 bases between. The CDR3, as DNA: TGTGCCAGCTCACGTTCGGGACAAAGCACAGATACGCAGTATTTT. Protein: CASSRSGQSTDTQYF. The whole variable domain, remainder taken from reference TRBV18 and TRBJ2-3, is NAGVMQNPRHLVRRRGQEARLRCSPMKGHSHVYWYRQLPEEGLKFMVYLQKENIIDESGMPKERFSAEFPKEGPSILRIQQVVRGDSAAYFCASSRSGQSTDTQYFGPGTRLTVL.

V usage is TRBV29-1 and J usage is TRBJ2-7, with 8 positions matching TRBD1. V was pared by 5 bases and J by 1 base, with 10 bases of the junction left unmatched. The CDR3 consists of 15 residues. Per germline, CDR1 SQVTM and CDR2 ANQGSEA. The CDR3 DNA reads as TGCAGCGTTTTCTTGTCGGGACAGGTTTCCTACGAGCAGTACTTC. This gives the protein CSVFLSGQVSYEQYF.

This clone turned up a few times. The CDR3 reads CASSNREMNTEAFF. The CDR3 nucleotides are TGTGCCAGTAGTAATCGCGAGATGAACACTGAAGCTTTCTTT. The chain is built from TRBV19 and TRBJ1-1; unclear D gene. This CDR3 region has 14 residues. Trimming took 4 bases from V and 0 from J, leaving 9 bases between them. The germline CDR1 and CDR2 sequences are LNHDA and SQIVND (reference sequence).

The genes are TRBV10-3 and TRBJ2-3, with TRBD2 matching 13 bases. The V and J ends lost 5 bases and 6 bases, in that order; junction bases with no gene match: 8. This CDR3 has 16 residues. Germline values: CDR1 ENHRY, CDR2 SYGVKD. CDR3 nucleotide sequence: TGTGCCATCAGTTCCGGGACTAGCGGGAATACGGATACGCAGTATTTT. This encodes CAISSGTSGNTDTQYF.

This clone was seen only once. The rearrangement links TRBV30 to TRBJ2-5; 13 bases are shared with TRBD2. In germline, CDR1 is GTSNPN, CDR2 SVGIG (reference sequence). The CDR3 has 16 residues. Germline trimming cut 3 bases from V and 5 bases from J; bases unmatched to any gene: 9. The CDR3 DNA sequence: TGTGCCTGGAGCCGTCGGACTAGCGGGAGTTTGGAGACCCAGTACTTC. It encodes CAWSRRTSGSLETQYF.